Detailed here is one T cell receptor (beta chain). This clonotype was counted between two and nine times. The antigen this receptor binds is unknown. Base qualities were left out, and no much larger clone turns up one base away. This record comes from a study of T cell repertoires in cytomegalovirus infection (dated by TCRdb to about 2019). Looking at the study overall: The HLA type of each donor mattered for the analysis, because public TCR beta signatures pointed to carriage of CMV infection along with the matching HLA type. Beyond this particular receptor, the publication reports: The ex vivo response was dominated by HLA-C-restricted CMV-specific TCR beta clonotypes, which also provided the single most frequent clonotype in two of eight donors. Cumulative frequency of public TCR beta family members discriminated carriers of CMV infection plus the relevant HLA type in this cohort and an independent roughly 340-donor cohort.

For sequencing, an Illumina HiSeq 1500 was employed. TCRdb's own reprocessing of the public reads used fastp at Q25 and MiXCR and kept productive beta chains. Rows are unified per CDR3 protein, each entry keeping the most common DNA and genes. The sample contains 290,000 or so distinct CDR3 sequences, roughly a tenth of them found a single time. The top ten clonotypes cover less than 3% of the sample. The germline V gene supplies CDR1 KGHSH and CDR2 LQKENI. The trim is 2 bases for V and 1 base for J, with a gap of 11 bases between the germline ends. Taken from cysteine to phenylalanine, the CDR3 has 15 residues. Left in the record is the CDR3 DNA by itself, 45 bases read in frame from the first base.

The sequence joins TRBV18 to TRBJ1-1, with the D segment identity uncertain. The sample consisted of PBMCs. The origin of this receptor is a human donor in good health (CMV status not recorded). Some clones in this sample may be carry-over from other donors' samples. CDR3 loop: CASSPSSGRNTEAFF. Here is the DNA: TGTGCCAGCTCACCATCCTCGGGGAGGAACACTGAAGCTTTCTTT.